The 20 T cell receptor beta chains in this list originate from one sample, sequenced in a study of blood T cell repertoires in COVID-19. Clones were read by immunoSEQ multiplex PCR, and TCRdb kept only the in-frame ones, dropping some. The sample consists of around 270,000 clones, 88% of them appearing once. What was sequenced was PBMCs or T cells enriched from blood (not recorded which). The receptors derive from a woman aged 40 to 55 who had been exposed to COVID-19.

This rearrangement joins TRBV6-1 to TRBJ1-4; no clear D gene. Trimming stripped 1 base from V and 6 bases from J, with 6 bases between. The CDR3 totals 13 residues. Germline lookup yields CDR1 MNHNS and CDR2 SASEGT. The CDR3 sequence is CASSEGSDEKLFF. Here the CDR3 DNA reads TGTGCCAGCAGTGAAGGTTCCGATGAAAAACTGTTTTTT.

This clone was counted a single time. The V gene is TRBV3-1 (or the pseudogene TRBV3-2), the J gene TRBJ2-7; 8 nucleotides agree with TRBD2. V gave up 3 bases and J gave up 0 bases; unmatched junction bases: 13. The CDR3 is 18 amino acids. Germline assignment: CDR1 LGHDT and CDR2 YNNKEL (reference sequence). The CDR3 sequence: CASSQDQDSGKSSYEQYF. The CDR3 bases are TGTGCCAGCAGCCAGGATCAGGATAGCGGGAAAAGCTCCTACGAGCAGTACTTC.

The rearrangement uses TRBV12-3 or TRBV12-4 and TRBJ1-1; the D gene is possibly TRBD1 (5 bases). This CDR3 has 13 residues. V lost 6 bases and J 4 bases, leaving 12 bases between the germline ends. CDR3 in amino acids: CASSFETVTEAFF. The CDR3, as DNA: TGTGCCAGCAGCTTTGAGACAGTCACTGAAGCTTTCTTT.

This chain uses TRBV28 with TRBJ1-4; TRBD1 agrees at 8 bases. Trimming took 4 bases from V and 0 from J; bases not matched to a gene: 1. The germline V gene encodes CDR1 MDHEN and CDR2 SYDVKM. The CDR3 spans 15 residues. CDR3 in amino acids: CASSSTGATNEKLFF. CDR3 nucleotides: TGTGCCAGCAGTTCGACAGGGGCAACTAATGAAAAACTGTTTTTT.

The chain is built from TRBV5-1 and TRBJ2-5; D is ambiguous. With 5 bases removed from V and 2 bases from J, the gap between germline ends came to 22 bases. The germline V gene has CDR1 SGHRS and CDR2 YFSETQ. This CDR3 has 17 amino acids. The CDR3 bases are TGCGCCAGCAGTCAAACTTTGGGTGGCTACAGTCAAGAGACCCAGTACTTC. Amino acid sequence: CASSQTLGGYSQETQYF.

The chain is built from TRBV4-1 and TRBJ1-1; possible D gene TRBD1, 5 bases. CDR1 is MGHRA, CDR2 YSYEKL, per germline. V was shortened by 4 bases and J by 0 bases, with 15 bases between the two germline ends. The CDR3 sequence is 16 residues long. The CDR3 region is CASSLRTGTVNTEAFF. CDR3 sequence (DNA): TGCGCCAGCAGCCTTAGAACCGGGACTGTGAACACTGAAGCTTTCTTT.

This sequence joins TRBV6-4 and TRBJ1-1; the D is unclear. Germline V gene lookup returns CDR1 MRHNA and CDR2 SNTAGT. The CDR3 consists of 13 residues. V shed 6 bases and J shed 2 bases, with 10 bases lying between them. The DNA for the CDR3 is TGTGCCAGCAGCCTGTCAGTAAACACTGAAGCTTTCTTT. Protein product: CASSLSVNTEAFF.

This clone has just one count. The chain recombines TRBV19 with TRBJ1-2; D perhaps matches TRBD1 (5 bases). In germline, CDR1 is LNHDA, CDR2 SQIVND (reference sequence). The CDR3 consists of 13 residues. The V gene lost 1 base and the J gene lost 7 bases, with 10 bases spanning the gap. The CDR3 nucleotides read TGTGCCAGTAGTATAGCCCCGACAGTTGGCTACACCTTC. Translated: CASSIAPTVGYTF.

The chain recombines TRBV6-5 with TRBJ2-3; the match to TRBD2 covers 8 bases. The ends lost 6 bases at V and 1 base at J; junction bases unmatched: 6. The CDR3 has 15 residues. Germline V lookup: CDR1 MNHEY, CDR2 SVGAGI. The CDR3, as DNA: TGTGCCAGCAGAAGAGCGGGGGCCCGCACAGATACGCAGTATTTT. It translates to CASRRAGARTDTQYF.

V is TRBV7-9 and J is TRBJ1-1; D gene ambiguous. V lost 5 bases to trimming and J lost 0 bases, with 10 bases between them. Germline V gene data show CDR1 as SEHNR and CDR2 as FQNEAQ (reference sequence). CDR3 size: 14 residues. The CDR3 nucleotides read TGTGCCAGCAGCCTCGCTCAGTTGAACACTGAAGCTTTCTTT. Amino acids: CASSLAQLNTEAFF.

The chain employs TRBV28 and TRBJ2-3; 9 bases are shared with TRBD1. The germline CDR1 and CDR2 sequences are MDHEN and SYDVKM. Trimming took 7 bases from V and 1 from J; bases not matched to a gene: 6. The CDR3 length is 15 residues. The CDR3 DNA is TGTGCCAGCACGGGCTGGGACAGGGGCACAGATACGCAGTATTTT. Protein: CASTGWDRGTDTQYF.

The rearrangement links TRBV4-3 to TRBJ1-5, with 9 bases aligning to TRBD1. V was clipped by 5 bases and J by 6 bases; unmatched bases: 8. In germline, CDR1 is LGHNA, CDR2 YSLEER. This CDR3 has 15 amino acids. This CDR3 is CASSATGGRTQPQHF. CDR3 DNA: TGCGCCAGCAGCGCTACAGGGGGCAGGACTCAGCCCCAGCATTTT.

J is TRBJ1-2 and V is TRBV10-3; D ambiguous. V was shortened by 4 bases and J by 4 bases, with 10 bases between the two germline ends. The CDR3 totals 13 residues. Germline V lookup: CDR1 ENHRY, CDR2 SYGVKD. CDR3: CAISGEGAYGYTF. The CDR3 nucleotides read TGTGCCATCAGTGGGGAGGGTGCCTATGGCTACACCTTC.

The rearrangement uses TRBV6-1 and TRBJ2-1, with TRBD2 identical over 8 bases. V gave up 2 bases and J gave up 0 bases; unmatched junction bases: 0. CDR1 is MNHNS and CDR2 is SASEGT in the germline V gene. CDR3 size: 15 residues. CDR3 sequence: CASSESGGSYNEQFF. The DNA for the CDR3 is TGTGCCAGCAGTGAAAGCGGGGGCTCCTACAATGAGCAGTTCTTC.

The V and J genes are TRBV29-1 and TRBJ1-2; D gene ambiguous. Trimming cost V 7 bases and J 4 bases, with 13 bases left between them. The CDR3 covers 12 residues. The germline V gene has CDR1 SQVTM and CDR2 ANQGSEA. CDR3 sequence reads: CSAGRVSYGYTF. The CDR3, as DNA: TGCAGCGCTGGGCGGGTGAGCTATGGCTACACCTTC.

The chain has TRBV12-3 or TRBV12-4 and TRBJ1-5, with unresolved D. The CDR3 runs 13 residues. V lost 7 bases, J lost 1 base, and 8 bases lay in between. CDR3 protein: CASTRESNQPQHF. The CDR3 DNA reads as TGTGCCAGCACAAGAGAAAGCAATCAGCCCCAGCATTTT.

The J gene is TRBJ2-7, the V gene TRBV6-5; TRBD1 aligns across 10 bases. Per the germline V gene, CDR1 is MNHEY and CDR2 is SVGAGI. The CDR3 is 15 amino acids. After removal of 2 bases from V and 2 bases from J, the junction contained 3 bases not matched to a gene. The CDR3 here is CASSYGQGVTYEQYF. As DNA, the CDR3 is TGTGCCAGCAGTTACGGACAGGGGGTCACCTACGAGCAGTACTTC.

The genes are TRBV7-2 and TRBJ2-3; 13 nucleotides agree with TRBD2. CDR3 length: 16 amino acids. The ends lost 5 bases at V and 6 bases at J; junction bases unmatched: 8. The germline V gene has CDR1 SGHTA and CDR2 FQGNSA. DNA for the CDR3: TGTGCCAGCAGCCCGGGACTAGCGGGGCTAGGGGATACGCAGTATTTT. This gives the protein CASSPGLAGLGDTQYF.

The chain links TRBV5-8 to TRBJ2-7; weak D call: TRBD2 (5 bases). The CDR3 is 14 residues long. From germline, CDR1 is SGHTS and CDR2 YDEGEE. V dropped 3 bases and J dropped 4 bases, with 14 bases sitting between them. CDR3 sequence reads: CASSYSGIRYEQYF. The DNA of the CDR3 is TGTGCCAGCAGCTACTCCGGGATCCGGTACGAGCAGTACTTC.

The CDR3 DNA reads as TGTGCCAGCAGTTATCTTCGGACTAGCGGTTACAATGAGCAGTTCTTC. Its translation: CASSYLRTSGYNEQFF. The rearrangement uses TRBV6-5 and TRBJ2-1; 10 nucleotides align to TRBD2. The CDR3 totals 16 residues. CDR1 and CDR2 (germline): MNHEY, SVGAGI. Unmatched junction bases numbered 6, after V lost 3 bases and J lost 4 bases.